This T cell receptor (beta chain) derives from a study of circulating and synovial CD4+ cells in juvenile arthritis. This clone was recorded only once. V trimming: 0 bases; J trimming: 2 bases; junction bases outside the gene matches: 7. The germline V gene has CDR1 KGHSH and CDR2 LQKENI. The CDR3 covers 17 residues. Patients with active juvenile idiopathic arthritis donated these samples. TCRdb's table, derived via immunoSEQ multiplex PCR, lists solely in-frame clones and lacks some. Altogether some 35,000 clones are present, nearly 97% being singletons, with the ten largest covering around 0.17%. This TCR derives from a human donor with juvenile idiopathic arthritis. Material: CD4+ T cells from blood. The V gene is TRBV18, the J gene TRBJ1-2; TRBD1 matches at 9 bases. As DNA, the CDR3 is TGTGCCAGCTCACCACCGGGACAGGGTGGATTCAACTATGGCTACACCTTC. Its protein is CASSPPGQGGFNYGYTF.